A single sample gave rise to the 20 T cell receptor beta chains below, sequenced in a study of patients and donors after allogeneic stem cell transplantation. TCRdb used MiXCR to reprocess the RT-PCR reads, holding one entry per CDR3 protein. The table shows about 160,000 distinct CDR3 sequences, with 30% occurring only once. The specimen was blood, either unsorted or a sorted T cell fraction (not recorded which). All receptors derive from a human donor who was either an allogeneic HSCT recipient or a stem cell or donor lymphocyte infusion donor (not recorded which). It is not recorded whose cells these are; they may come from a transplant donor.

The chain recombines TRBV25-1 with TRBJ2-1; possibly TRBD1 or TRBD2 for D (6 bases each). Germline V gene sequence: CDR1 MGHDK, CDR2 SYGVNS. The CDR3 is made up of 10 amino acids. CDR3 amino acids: CAGGFHEQFF. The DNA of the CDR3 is TGTGCGGGGGGCTTTCATGAGCAGTTCTTC.

Written as DNA, the CDR3 is TGTGCCAGCAGTTTAGCGTGGCAGATCAATCAGCCCCAGCATTTT. It specifies CASSLAWQINQPQHF. The gene calls are TRBV12-3 or TRBV12-4 and TRBJ1-5, with D uncertain. The length of the CDR3 is 15 residues. Trimming shortened V by 0 bases and J by 3 bases, and 9 bases separated the two germline ends.

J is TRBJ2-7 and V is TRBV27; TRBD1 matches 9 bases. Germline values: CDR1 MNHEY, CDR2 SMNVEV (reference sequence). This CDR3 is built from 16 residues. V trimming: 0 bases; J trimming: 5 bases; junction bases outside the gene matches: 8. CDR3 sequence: CASSLSVGQGMNEQYF. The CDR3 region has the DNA TGTGCCAGCAGTTTATCGGTAGGACAGGGGATGAACGAGCAGTACTTC.

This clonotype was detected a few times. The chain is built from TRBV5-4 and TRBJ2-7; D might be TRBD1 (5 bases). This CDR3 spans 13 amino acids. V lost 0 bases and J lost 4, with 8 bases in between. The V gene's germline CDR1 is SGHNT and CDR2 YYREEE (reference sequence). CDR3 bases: TGTGCCAGCAGCTTGGAGGCAGGGTACGAGCAGTACTTC. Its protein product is CASSLEAGYEQYF.

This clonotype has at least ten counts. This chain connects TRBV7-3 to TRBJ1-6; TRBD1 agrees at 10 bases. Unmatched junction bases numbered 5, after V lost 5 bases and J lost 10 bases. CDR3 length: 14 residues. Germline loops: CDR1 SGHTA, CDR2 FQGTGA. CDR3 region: CASSPGQGVSPLHF. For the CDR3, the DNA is TGTGCCAGCAGCCCTGGACAGGGGGTCTCACCCCTCCACTTT.

Here the CDR3 reads CASTSDRASTYEQYF. CDR3 DNA sequence: TGTGCCAGCACTTCAGACAGGGCGAGTACCTACGAGCAGTACTTC. The chain couples TRBV6-1 to TRBJ2-7, with TRBD1 matching over 7 bases. The CDR3 is made up of 15 amino acids. Looked up from germline, CDR1 is MNHNS and CDR2 is SASEGT. V gave up 7 bases and J gave up 2 bases; unmatched junction bases: 11.

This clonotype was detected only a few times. CDR3 sequence reads: CASSSPDSLNEKLFF. DNA of the CDR3: TGTGCCAGCAGCTCCCCGGACAGTCTTAATGAAAAACTGTTTTTT. The chain combines TRBV7-2 with TRBJ1-4; D might be TRBD1 (6 bases). Germline lookup yields CDR1 SGHTA and CDR2 FQGNSA. V was shortened by 4 bases and J by 4 bases, with 13 bases between the two germline ends. The CDR3 covers 15 residues.

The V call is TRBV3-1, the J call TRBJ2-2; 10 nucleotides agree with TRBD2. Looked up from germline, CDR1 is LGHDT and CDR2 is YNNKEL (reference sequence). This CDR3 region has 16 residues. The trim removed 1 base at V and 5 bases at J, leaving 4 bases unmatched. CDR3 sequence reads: CASSQASGSLTGELFF. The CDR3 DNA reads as TGTGCCAGCAGCCAAGCTAGCGGGAGTTTAACCGGGGAGCTGTTTTTT.

CDR3 amino acids: CASRRSTDTQYF. CDR3 sequence (DNA): TGTGCCAGCAGACGGTCCACAGATACGCAGTATTTT. J is TRBJ2-3 and V is TRBV6-6; D gene ambiguous. The germline gives CDR1 MNHNY, CDR2 SVGAGI (reference sequence). CDR3 length equals 12 residues. V dropped 6 bases and J dropped 2 bases, with 6 bases sitting between them.

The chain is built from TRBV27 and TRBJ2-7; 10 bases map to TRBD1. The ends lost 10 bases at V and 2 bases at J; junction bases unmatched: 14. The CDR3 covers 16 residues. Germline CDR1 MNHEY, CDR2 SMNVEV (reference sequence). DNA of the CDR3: TGTGCCACCATCGGGTCATGGGGACAGGGGACCTACGAGCAGTACTTC. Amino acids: CATIGSWGQGTYEQYF.

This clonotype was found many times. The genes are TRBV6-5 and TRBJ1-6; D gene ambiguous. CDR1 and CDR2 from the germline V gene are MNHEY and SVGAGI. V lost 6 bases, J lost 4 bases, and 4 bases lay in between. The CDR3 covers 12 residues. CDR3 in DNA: TGTGCCAGCAGGGTGTATAATTCACCCCTCCACTTT. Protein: CASRVYNSPLHF.

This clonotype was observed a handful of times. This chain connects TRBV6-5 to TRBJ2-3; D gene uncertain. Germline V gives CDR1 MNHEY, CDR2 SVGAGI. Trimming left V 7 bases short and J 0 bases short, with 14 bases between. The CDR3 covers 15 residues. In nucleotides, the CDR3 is TGTGCCAGCACCAGGACGGTGACTAGCACAGATACGCAGTATTTT. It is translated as CASTRTVTSTDTQYF.

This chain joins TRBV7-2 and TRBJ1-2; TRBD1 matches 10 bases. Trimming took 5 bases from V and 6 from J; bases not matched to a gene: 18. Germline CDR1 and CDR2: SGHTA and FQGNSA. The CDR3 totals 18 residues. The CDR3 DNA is TGTGCCAGCAGCCCTCTGGCTGTGGGGACAGGGGTTGGGAATGGCTACACCTTC. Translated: CASSPLAVGTGVGNGYTF. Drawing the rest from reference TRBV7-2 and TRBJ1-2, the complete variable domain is GAGVSQSPSNKVTEKGKDVELRCDPISGHTALYWYRQSLGQGLEFLIYFQGNSAPDKSGLPSDRFSAERTGGSVSTLTIQRTQQEDSAVYLCASSPLAVGTGVGNGYTFGSGTRLTVV.

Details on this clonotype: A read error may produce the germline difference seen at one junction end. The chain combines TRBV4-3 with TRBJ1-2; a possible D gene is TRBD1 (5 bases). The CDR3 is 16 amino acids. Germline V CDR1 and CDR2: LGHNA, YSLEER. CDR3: CASSQDLRGSNYAYTF. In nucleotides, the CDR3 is TGCGCCAGCAGCCAAGATTTACGGGGGAGTAACTATGCCTACACCTTC.

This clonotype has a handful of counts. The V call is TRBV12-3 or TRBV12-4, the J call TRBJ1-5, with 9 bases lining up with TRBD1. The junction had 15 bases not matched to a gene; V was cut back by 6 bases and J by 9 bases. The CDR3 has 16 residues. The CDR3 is CASRWTGAISGRPQHF. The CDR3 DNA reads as TGTGCCAGCAGATGGACAGGGGCGATATCAGGCCGGCCCCAGCATTTT.

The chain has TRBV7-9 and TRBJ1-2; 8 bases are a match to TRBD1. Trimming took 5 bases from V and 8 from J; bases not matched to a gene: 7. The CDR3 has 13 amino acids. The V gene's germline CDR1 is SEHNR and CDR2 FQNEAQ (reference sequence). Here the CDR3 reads CASSPGQGEGYTF. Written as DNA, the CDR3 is TGTGCCAGCAGCCCCGGACAGGGAGAAGGCTACACCTTC.

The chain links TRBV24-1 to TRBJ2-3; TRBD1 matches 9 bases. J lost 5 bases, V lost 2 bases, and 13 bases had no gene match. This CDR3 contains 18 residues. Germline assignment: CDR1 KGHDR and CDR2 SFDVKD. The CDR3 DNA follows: TGTGCCACCAGTGATTCCTTCACCGGGACAGGGCGGGGAGATACGCAGTATTTT. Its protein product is CATSDSFTGTGRGDTQYF.

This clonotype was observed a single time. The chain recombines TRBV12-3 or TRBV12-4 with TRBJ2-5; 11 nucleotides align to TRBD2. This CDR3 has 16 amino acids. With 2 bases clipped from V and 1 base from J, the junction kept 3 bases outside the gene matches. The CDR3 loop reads CASSLRLAGPQETQYF. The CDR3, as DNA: TGTGCCAGCAGTTTACGACTAGCGGGACCCCAAGAGACCCAGTACTTC.

The chain's CDR3 is CASSLLGPFSGANVLTF. DNA of the CDR3: TGTGCCAGCAGTTTATTAGGCCCGTTCTCTGGGGCCAACGTCCTGACTTTC. The genes are TRBV27 and TRBJ2-6; D remains ambiguous. Germline V gene sequence: CDR1 MNHEY, CDR2 SMNVEV (reference sequence). Trimming removed 1 base from V and 0 bases from J, with 10 bases in between. The CDR3 has 17 residues.

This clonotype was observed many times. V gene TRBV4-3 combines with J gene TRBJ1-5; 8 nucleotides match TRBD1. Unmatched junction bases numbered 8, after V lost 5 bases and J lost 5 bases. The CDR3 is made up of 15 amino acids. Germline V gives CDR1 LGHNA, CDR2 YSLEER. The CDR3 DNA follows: TGCGCCAGCAGCGCGGACAGGGTTAATGATCAGCCCCAGCATTTT. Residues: CASSADRVNDQPQHF.